This T cell receptor beta chain derives from a study of T cell repertoires in cytomegalovirus infection. TCRdb analysed the reads with MiXCR anew, one entry per CDR3 protein. The table shows 750,000 to 900,000 distinct CDR3 sequences, with roughly 29% occurring only once. The J segment lost 4 bases and the V segment lost 0 bases, leaving 6 bases of the junction unmatched. The CDR3 runs 16 residues. CDR1 MNHEY and CDR2 SVGEGT come from the germline V gene. Remarks on this clonotype: What it binds is unknown.

V usage is TRBV6-2 or TRBV6-3 and J usage is TRBJ1-5, with 7 bases that match TRBD1. The specimen was cultured CD8+ T cells from PBMCs, collected from culture after CMV antigen stimulation. This clonotype originated in a human donor in good health (CMV status not recorded). Some clones in this sample may be carry-over from other donors' samples. Here the CDR3 DNA reads TGTGCCAGCAGTTACTCGCCAGGGGGGGAGAATCAGCCCCAGCATTTT. This gives the protein CASSYSPGGENQPQHF.